This TCR beta chain emerged from a study of human T cells and chemical hapten exposure. About the research overall: 2% DPC was applied to about 2 cm by about 2 cm of upper inner arm skin for sensitization.

The time point is: pre-sensitization, week 0. Documented treatment: therapeutic diphenylcyclopropenone sensitization with weekly scalp DPC. Methods used by the authors: Sample-level TCR yields exhibited a median of about 96,000, with a range of 23,224 to 690,600. In TCRdb, the RACE reads were re-called with MiXCR into one record per CDR3 protein. In this record, the V and J calls reflect TCRdb's handling and not the investigators' own analysis. The table has under 100,000 distinct CDR3 sequences, roughly 8.5% seen once. Ten or more counts support this clonotype. Antigen unknown. Study findings and constraints: Correlating positively with patch test score were the PT1 expanded TCR counts. Alopecia in all donors means immunity may differ from healthy individuals.

Source: whole blood, taken in connection with sensitization to the hapten diphenylcyclopropenone (DPC). This receptor was obtained from a man aged 40-49 years with alopecia areata. Some clones in this sample may be carry-over from other donors' samples.

CDR3 residues: CASSYSGLAKNIQYF. The DNA of the CDR3 is TGTGCCAGCAGTTATTCGGGATTAGCCAAAAACATTCAGTACTTC. This chain joins TRBV2 and TRBJ2-4, with D possibly matching TRBD2 (5 bases). CDR3 length: 15 residues. V gave up 5 bases and J gave up 0 bases, with 11 bases separating them. Germline CDR1 is SNHLY and CDR2 is FYNNEI.